The 32 T cell receptor beta chains listed next were all sequenced from one sample in a study of blood T cell repertoires in COVID-19. Sequencing was performed with immunoSEQ multiplex PCR; in TCRdb, only in-frame clones are kept and a portion is missing. Of tens of thousands of clones in the sample, around 74% are singletons; the top ten hold 15%. The sample comprised peripheral blood. The receptors were sampled from a man in his fifties or sixties with COVID-19, enrolled during active disease.

V and J are TRBV5-1 and TRBJ2-1; D is possibly TRBD2 (5 bases). There are 14 residues in the CDR3. Germline V gene sequence: CDR1 SGHRS, CDR2 YFSETQ. V shed 0 bases and J shed 8 bases, with 12 bases lying between them. CDR3 sequence: CASSLGALGDEQFF. Here the CDR3 DNA reads TGCGCCAGCAGCTTGGGAGCCCTCGGGGATGAGCAGTTCTTC.

The genes are TRBV11-3 and TRBJ2-7, with 10 positions matching TRBD2. J gave up 3 bases and V 4 bases, and 6 bases lay outside the gene matches. CDR1 and CDR2 (germline): SGHNT, YENEEA. This CDR3 has 15 residues. The CDR3 here is CASSSLAGEHYEQYF. The CDR3 coding sequence is TGTGCCAGCAGCTCGCTAGCGGGAGAGCACTACGAGCAGTACTTC.

The chain is built from TRBV3-1 (or the pseudogene TRBV3-2) and TRBJ2-5, with 7 bases matching TRBD2. CDR3 length: 14 residues. Germline values: CDR1 LGHDT, CDR2 YNNKEL (reference sequence). V lost 8 bases to trimming and J lost 2 bases; unmatched junction nucleotides: 8. In nucleotides, the CDR3 is TGTGCCAGCTCGGGGGGACTCTTTCAAGAGACCCAGTACTTC. Its protein is CASSGGLFQETQYF.

This clone appeared a few times. The CDR3 DNA reads as TGTGCCAGCAGCTTAGGTACAGAAAATCAAGAGACCCAGTACTTC. Its translation is CASSLGTENQETQYF. The chain couples TRBV11-2 to TRBJ2-5; no clear D gene. The CDR3 spans 15 residues. The V end was cut by 1 base, the J end by 2 bases, with 11 bases between. The germline V gene has CDR1 SGHAT and CDR2 FQNNGV. The full variable domain, in which reference TRBV11-2 and TRBJ2-5 provide the parts outside the CDR3, is EAGVAQSPRYKIIEKRQSVAFWCNPISGHATLYWYQQILGQGPKLLIQFQNNGVVDDSQLPKDRFSAERLKGVDSTLKIQPAKLEDSAVYLCASSLGTENQETQYFGPGTRLLVL.

The rearrangement uses TRBV2 and TRBJ2-7, with TRBD1 identical over 9 bases. Germline values: CDR1 SNHLY, CDR2 FYNNEI. V was pared by 6 bases and J by 4 bases, with 4 bases of the junction left unmatched. This CDR3 is built from 13 residues. The DNA of the CDR3 is TGTGCCAGCAGGGACAGGGGAAGATACGAGCAGTACTTC. Translation gives CASRDRGRYEQYF.

This clone has just a few counts. The chain links TRBV6-1 to TRBJ2-7; D not certain. This CDR3 is built from 17 residues. V was cut by 2 bases and J by 4 bases, with 21 bases left in between. Germline V gene lookup returns CDR1 MNHNS and CDR2 SASEGT. This CDR3 is CASSERWRPLFGYEQYF. CDR3 nucleotides: TGTGCCAGCAGTGAAAGGTGGCGTCCTCTCTTCGGGTACGAGCAGTACTTC.

This chain uses TRBV29-1 with TRBJ1-3; 8 nucleotides line up with TRBD1. Germline V CDR1 and CDR2: SQVTM, ANQGSEA. CDR3 length: 15 residues. Losses at the gene ends were 7 bases for V and 0 bases for J; bases not matched to a gene: 8. The CDR3 is CSAGTGLLSGNTIYF. For the CDR3, the DNA is TGCAGCGCCGGGACAGGTCTCCTCTCTGGAAACACCATATATTTT.

CDR3 coding DNA: TGTGCCAGCAGCCTCCTGGGGAGCTCCTACGAGCAGTACTTC. Residues: CASSLLGSSYEQYF. V gene TRBV3-1 (or the pseudogene TRBV3-2) combines with J gene TRBJ2-7; tentatively, D is TRBD2 (5 bases). The CDR3 is made up of 14 amino acids. The V and J ends lost 4 bases and 0 bases respectively, with 10 bases between them. Germline V gene data show CDR1 as LGHDT and CDR2 as YNNKEL (reference sequence).

The CDR3 DNA reads TGTGCCAGCAGTCCCAATAGTCCGGGTGGTGGAAACACCATATATTTT. It codes for CASSPNSPGGGNTIYF. The genes are TRBV2 and TRBJ1-3; D is unclear. This CDR3 has 16 amino acids. Germline assignment: CDR1 SNHLY and CDR2 FYNNEI. V lost 5 bases, J lost 3 bases, and 17 bases lay in between. Using reference TRBV2 and TRBJ1-3 for the parts outside the CDR3, the full variable domain is EPEVTQTPSHQVTQMGQEVILRCVPISNHLYFYWYRQILGQKVEFLVSFYNNEISEKSEIFDDQFSVERPDGSNFTLKIRSTKLEDSAMYFCASSPNSPGGGNTIYFGEGSWLTVV.

This clone was detected only a few times. The rearrangement uses TRBV2 and TRBJ2-7, with D perhaps TRBD1 (6 bases). Per the germline V gene, CDR1 is SNHLY and CDR2 is FYNNEI. The CDR3 contains 13 residues. The ends were cut back, 2 bases at V and 5 bases at J, with 10 bases in the middle. DNA of the CDR3: TGTGCCAGCAGTGAACAGGGGCGGAACGAGCAGTACTTC. It translates to CASSEQGRNEQYF.

The chain has TRBV14 and TRBJ2-2, with a possible D match to TRBD1 (5 bases). Looked up from germline, CDR1 is SGHDN and CDR2 is FVKESK. V was cut by 4 bases and J by 7 bases, with 13 bases left in between. The length of the CDR3 is 14 residues. The CDR3 nucleotides read TGTGCCAGCAGCCCACAGGTTGGGATCGGGGAGCTGTTTTTT. This translates into CASSPQVGIGELFF.

This clone has a single count. The chain combines TRBV19 with TRBJ1-1; no reliable D call. The CDR3 runs to 11 residues. CDR1 is LNHDA and CDR2 is SQIVND in the germline V gene (reference sequence). The V and J ends lost 0 bases and 7 bases respectively, with 3 bases between them. The CDR3 nucleotides read TGTGCCAGTAGTATAGATCTTGAAGCTTTCTTT. The encoded protein is CASSIDLEAFF.

The V call is TRBV9, the J call TRBJ2-1; D is undetermined. This CDR3 region has 16 residues. The V end lost 0 bases, the J end lost 0 bases, and 10 bases lay between the germline ends. From germline, CDR1 is SGDLS and CDR2 YYNGEE. The CDR3 loop is CASSVVAVSSYNEQFF. The CDR3 nucleotides read TGTGCCAGCAGCGTAGTTGCGGTGAGCTCCTACAATGAGCAGTTCTTC.

On this clone itself: The sample has other DNA sequences that encode this CDR3 too. This rearrangement joins TRBV11-2 to TRBJ2-7; TRBD2 is a possible D gene (6 bases). The germline V and J ends were trimmed by 5 bases and 3 bases, with 14 bases remaining between them. CDR3 length: 14 amino acids. Germline CDR1 and CDR2: SGHAT and FQNNGV. The CDR3 loop reads CASSAGLAGYEQYF. Here the CDR3 DNA reads TGTGCCAGCAGCGCGGGACTGGCGGGCTACGAGCAGTACTTC.

This chain uses TRBV30 with TRBJ1-5; a weak D match, TRBD1 (5 bases). CDR3 length: 15 amino acids. The germline V and J ends were trimmed by 0 bases and 4 bases, with 13 bases remaining between them. From germline, CDR1 is GTSNPN and CDR2 SVGIG (reference sequence). This chain's CDR3 is CAWSVLPGLNQPQHF. The DNA for the CDR3 is TGTGCCTGGAGTGTGCTTCCAGGGTTAAATCAGCCCCAGCATTTT.

The genes are TRBV28 and TRBJ2-5; possible D gene TRBD1, 5 bases. From germline, CDR1 is MDHEN and CDR2 SYDVKM. Deletions cut 3 bases from V and 5 bases from J, with 7 bases between. The CDR3 has 12 amino acids. The CDR3: CASSFRDETQYF. The CDR3 DNA reads TGTGCCAGCAGTTTCAGGGATGAGACCCAGTACTTC.

V is TRBV5-6 and J is TRBJ1-3, with TRBD1 matching over 10 bases. Unmatched junction bases numbered 9, after V lost 4 bases and J lost 8 bases. The germline V gene encodes CDR1 SGHDT and CDR2 YYEEEE. This CDR3 region has 15 residues. The CDR3 here is CASSPTGTGAYTIYF. CDR3 in DNA: TGTGCCAGCAGCCCAACCGGGACAGGGGCTTACACCATATATTTT.

This clone was seen only once. J is TRBJ1-2 and V is TRBV12-3 or TRBV12-4, with no clear D. The V gene lost 1 base and the J gene lost 6 bases, with 6 bases spanning the gap. The CDR3 runs 12 residues. In DNA form, the CDR3 reads TGTGCCAGCAGTTTAGGCGGGGATGGCTACACCTTC. Its protein product is CASSLGGDGYTF.

This clone was seen just once. The chain couples TRBV11-3 to TRBJ2-3, with 8 bases fitting TRBD2. The V gene's germline CDR1 is SGHNT and CDR2 YENEEA. V gave up 3 bases and J gave up 5 bases; unmatched junction bases: 13. The CDR3 runs 17 residues. The DNA for the CDR3 is TGTGCCAGCAGCTTGTCCGGGAGGGGTTCGGTGGTAGATACGCAGTATTTT. Amino acid sequence: CASSLSGRGSVVDTQYF.

V is TRBV2 and J is TRBJ1-6; unclear D gene. The CDR3 has 11 residues. Per the germline V gene, CDR1 is SNHLY and CDR2 is FYNNEI. Trimming cost V 7 bases and J 17 bases, with 15 bases left between them. The CDR3 loop reads CASKYDKTVHF. The CDR3 bases are TGTGCCAGCAAGTACGACAAAACGGTCCACTTT.

This chain connects TRBV5-1 to TRBJ2-3; 10 nucleotides align to TRBD2. The trim removed 4 bases at V and 9 bases at J, leaving 8 bases unmatched. The CDR3 sequence is 14 residues long. In germline, CDR1 is SGHRS, CDR2 YFSETQ. The CDR3 coding sequence is TGCGCCAGCAGCCCCGGACTAGCGGCCCCAACGCAGTATTTT. Protein product: CASSPGLAAPTQYF.

The chain has TRBV5-1 and TRBJ1-3; TRBD1 agrees at 8 bases. V lost 5 bases and J lost 3; bases outside the gene matches: 7. The germline V gene encodes CDR1 SGHRS and CDR2 YFSETQ. The CDR3 loop spans 15 amino acids. The CDR3 reads CASRATGGDGNTIYF. The CDR3 DNA is TGCGCCAGCAGGGCTACAGGGGGAGATGGAAACACCATATATTTT.

The chain has TRBV10-1 and TRBJ1-1; D unresolved. From germline, CDR1 is WNHNN and CDR2 SYGVQD (reference sequence). Trimming pared 0 bases from V and 4 bases from J, leaving 9 bases between. The CDR3 extends over 14 amino acids. In DNA form, the CDR3 reads TGCGCCAGCAGTGAGTCAAGGGAGGGCACTGAAGCTTTCTTT. This encodes CASSESREGTEAFF.

In its sample, this clone was seen a few times. The rearrangement links TRBV9 to TRBJ2-1; 7 bases align to TRBD2. CDR3 size: 14 residues. Germline trimming cut 4 bases from V and 3 bases from J; bases unmatched to any gene: 4. Germline CDR1 and CDR2: SGDLS and YYNGEE. The CDR3 DNA is TGTGCCAGCAGCATTCGGGGGGACTACAATGAGCAGTTCTTC. Translation gives CASSIRGDYNEQFF.

The chain employs TRBV5-1 and TRBJ1-4; D remains ambiguous. Trimming shortened V by 5 bases and J by 0 bases, and 14 bases separated the two germline ends. The germline V gene encodes CDR1 SGHRS and CDR2 YFSETQ. This CDR3 spans 16 amino acids. CDR3 residues: CASSFDTSATNEKLFF. CDR3 DNA sequence: TGCGCCAGCAGTTTTGATACAAGTGCAACTAATGAAAAACTGTTTTTT.

This chain joins TRBV3-1 (or the pseudogene TRBV3-2) and TRBJ1-6; D not certain. Germline V gene sequence: CDR1 LGHDT, CDR2 YNNKEL (reference sequence). The germline V and J ends were trimmed by 8 bases and 5 bases, with 13 bases remaining between them. CDR3 length: 14 residues. The DNA of the CDR3 is TGTGCCAGCTCAGGCAACAACAATAATTCACCCCTCCACTTT. This gives the protein CASSGNNNNSPLHF.

In nucleotides, the CDR3 is TGTGCCACCAGCTTACAGGGGGAAACGTCGACCCAGTACTTC. Translated, it gives CATSLQGETSTQYF. V gene TRBV15 combines with J gene TRBJ2-5; TRBD1 matches 8 bases. Losses at the gene ends were 5 bases for V and 7 bases for J; bases not matched to a gene: 9. CDR3 length: 14 amino acids. CDR1 and CDR2 (germline): LNHNV, YYDKDF (reference sequence). Supplemented by reference TRBV15 and TRBJ2-5, the full variable domain reads DAMVIQNPRYQVTQFGKPVTLSCSQTLNHNVMYWYQQKSSQAPKLLFHYYDKDFNNEADTPDNFQSRRPNTSFCFLDIRSPGLGDTAMYLCATSLQGETSTQYFGPGTRLLVL.

The chain has TRBV9 and TRBJ1-1; D uncertain. CDR3 length equals 11 residues. Per germline, CDR1 SGDLS and CDR2 YYNGEE. The V gene lost 5 bases and the J gene lost 11 bases, with 13 bases spanning the gap. Written as DNA, the CDR3 is TGTGCCAGCAGATCCGGGAATAGGGCTTTCTTT. This codes for CASRSGNRAFF.

This rearrangement joins TRBV5-1 to TRBJ1-1, with 9 positions matching TRBD1. Looked up from germline, CDR1 is SGHRS and CDR2 is YFSETQ. With 0 bases clipped from V and 5 bases from J, the junction kept 5 bases outside the gene matches. The CDR3 is 15 amino acids. The CDR3 loop reads CASSLGQGVDTEAFF. Here the CDR3 DNA reads TGCGCCAGCAGCTTGGGACAGGGGGTCGATACTGAAGCTTTCTTT.

In its sample, this clone was seen once. The V gene is TRBV6-5, the J gene TRBJ2-7; D remains unclear. Germline V gene data show CDR1 as MNHEY and CDR2 as SVGAGI. V was shortened by 4 bases and J by 3 bases, with 16 bases between the two germline ends. CDR3 size: 15 residues. The chain's CDR3 is CASSSHSKPLYEQYF. In DNA, the CDR3 is TGTGCCAGCAGTTCCCACTCGAAGCCCCTCTACGAGCAGTACTTC.

V usage is TRBV5-4 and J usage is TRBJ2-6, with D possibly being TRBD1 (5 bases). CDR3 length: 16 residues. Germline V lookup: CDR1 SGHNT, CDR2 YYREEE (reference sequence). Trimming cost V 3 bases and J 3 bases, with 13 bases left between them. CDR3 loop: CASSSQQGVGANVLTF. CDR3 in DNA: TGTGCCAGCAGCTCCCAACAAGGGGTTGGGGCCAACGTCCTGACTTTC.

This chain connects TRBV19 to TRBJ1-3; D possibly corresponds to TRBD1 (6 bases). V was shortened by 8 bases and J by 2 bases, with 13 bases between the two germline ends. The CDR3 is 14 residues long. Germline lookup yields CDR1 LNHDA and CDR2 SQIVND (reference sequence). The CDR3 region is CASHSGVAGNTIYF. In DNA form, the CDR3 reads TGTGCCAGTCACTCAGGGGTGGCTGGAAACACCATATATTTT.